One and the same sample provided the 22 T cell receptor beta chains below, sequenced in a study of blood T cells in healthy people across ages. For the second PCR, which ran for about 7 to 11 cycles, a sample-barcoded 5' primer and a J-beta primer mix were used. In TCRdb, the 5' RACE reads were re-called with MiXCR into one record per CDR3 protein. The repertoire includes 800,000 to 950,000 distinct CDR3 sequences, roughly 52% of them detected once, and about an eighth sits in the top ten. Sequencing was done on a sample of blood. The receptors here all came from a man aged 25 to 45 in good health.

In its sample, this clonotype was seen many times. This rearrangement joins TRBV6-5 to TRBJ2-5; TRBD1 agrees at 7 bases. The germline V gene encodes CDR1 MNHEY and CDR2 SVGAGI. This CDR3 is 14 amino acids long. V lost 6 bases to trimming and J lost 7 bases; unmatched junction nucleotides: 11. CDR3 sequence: CASRPLGQRLTQYF. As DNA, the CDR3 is TGTGCCAGCAGACCCTTGGGACAGAGGTTGACCCAGTACTTC.

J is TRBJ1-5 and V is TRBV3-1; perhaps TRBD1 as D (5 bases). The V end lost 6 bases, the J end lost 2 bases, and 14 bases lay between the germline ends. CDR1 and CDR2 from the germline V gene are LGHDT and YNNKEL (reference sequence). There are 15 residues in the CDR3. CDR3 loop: CASSQTTGGNQPQHF. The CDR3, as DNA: TGTGCCAGCAGTCAAACTACGGGGGGCAATCAGCCCCAGCATTTT.

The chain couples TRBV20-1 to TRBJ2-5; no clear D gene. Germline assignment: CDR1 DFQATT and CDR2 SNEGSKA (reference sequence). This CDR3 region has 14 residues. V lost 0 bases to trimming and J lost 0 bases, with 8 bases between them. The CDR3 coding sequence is TGCAGTGCTAGAGATGGGCAGAACCAAGAGACCCAGTACTTC. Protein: CSARDGQNQETQYF.

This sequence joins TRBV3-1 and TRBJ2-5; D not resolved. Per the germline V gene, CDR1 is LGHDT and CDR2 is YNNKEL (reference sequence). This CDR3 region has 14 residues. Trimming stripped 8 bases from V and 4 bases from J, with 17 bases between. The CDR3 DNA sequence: TGTGCCAGCTCCTCCCCTGGCCATACAGAGACCCAGTACTTC. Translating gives CASSSPGHTETQYF.

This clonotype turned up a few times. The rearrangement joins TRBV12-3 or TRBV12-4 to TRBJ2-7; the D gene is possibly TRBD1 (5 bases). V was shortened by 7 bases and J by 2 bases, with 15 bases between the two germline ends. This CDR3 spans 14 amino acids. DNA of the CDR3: TGTGCCAGCAACCCGGACAAAGCCGCCTACGAGCAGTACTTC. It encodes CASNPDKAAYEQYF.

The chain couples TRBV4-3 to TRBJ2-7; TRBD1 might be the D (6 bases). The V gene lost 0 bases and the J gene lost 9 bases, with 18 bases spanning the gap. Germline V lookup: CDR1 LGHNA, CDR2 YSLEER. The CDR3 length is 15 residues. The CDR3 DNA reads TGCGCCAGCAGCCAAGATTCAGGGGCCACCCTCGGGCAGTACTTC. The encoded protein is CASSQDSGATLGQYF.

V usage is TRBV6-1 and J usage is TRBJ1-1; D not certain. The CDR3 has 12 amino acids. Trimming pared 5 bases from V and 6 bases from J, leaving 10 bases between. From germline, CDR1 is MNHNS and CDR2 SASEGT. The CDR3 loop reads CASSNPGAEAFF. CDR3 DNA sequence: TGTGCCAGCAGTAATCCCGGGGCTGAAGCTTTCTTT.

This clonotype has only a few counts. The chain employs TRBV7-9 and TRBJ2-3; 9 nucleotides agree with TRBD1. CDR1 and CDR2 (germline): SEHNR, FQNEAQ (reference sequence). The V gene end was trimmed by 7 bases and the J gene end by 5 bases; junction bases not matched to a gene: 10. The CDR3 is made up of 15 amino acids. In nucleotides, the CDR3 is TGTGCCAGCACCTTGGACAGGGGTGGTTTAGATACGCAGTATTTT. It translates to CASTLDRGGLDTQYF.

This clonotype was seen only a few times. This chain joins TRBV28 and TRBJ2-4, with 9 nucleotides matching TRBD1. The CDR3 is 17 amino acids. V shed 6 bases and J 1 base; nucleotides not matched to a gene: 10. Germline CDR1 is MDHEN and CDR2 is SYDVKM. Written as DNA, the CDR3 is TGTGCCAGCAGCCTAACCTCAGGACAGGGGGCCAAAAACATTCAGTACTTC. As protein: CASSLTSGQGAKNIQYF.

CDR3 loop: CAGKENTGDNSPLHF. The CDR3, as DNA: TGTGCCGGCAAAGAAAATACGGGAGATAATTCACCCCTCCACTTT. The J gene is TRBJ1-6, the V gene TRBV2, with D uncertain. V shed 11 bases and J shed 5 bases, with 19 bases lying between them. CDR1 and CDR2 from the germline V gene are SNHLY and FYNNEI. The CDR3 has 15 residues.

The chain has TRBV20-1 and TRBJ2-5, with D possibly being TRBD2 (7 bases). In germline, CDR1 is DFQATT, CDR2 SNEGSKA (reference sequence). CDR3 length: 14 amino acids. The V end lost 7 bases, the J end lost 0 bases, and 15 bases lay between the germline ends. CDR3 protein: CSGDGGGYQETQYF. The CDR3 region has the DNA TGCAGTGGTGACGGCGGGGGCTACCAAGAGACCCAGTACTTC.

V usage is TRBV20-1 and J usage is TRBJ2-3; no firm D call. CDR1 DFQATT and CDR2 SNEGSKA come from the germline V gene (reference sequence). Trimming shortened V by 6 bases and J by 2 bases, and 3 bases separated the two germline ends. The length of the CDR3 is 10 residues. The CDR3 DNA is TGCAGTGCAACCACAGATACGCAGTATTTT. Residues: CSATTDTQYF.

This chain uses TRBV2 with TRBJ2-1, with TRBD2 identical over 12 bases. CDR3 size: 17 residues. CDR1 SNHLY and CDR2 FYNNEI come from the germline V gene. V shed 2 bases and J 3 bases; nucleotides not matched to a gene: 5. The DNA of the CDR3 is TGTGCCAGCAGTGAAAGGGCTAGCGGGGGGGTCTACAATGAGCAGTTCTTC. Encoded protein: CASSERASGGVYNEQFF.

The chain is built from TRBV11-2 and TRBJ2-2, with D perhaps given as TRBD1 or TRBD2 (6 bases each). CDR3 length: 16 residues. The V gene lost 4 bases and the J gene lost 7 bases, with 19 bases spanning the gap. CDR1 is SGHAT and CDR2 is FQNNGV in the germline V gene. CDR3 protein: CASSSRGGRMVGELFF. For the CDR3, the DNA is TGTGCCAGCAGCTCCCGAGGGGGGCGTATGGTCGGGGAGCTGTTTTTT.

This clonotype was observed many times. The CDR3 nucleotides are TGTGCCAGCAGCTTAGCCGGACGGGACAACTACGAGCAGTACTTC. Protein: CASSLAGRDNYEQYF. The chain employs TRBV7-2 and TRBJ2-7, with D perhaps matching TRBD1 (6 bases). Trimming left V 0 bases short and J 3 bases short, with 12 bases between. From germline, CDR1 is SGHTA and CDR2 FQGNSA. The CDR3 runs 15 residues.

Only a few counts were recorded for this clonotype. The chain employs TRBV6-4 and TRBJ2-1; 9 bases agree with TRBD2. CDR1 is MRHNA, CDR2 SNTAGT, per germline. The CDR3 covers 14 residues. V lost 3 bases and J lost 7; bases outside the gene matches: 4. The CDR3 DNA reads TGTGCCAGCAGTGATCGCGGGGGGGCGAATGAGCAGTTCTTC. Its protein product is CASSDRGGANEQFF.

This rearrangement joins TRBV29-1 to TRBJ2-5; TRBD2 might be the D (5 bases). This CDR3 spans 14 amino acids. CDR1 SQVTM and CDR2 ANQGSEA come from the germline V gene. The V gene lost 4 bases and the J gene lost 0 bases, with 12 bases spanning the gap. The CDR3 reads CSVGEGYYQETQYF. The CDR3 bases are TGCAGCGTTGGAGAGGGTTATTACCAAGAGACCCAGTACTTC.

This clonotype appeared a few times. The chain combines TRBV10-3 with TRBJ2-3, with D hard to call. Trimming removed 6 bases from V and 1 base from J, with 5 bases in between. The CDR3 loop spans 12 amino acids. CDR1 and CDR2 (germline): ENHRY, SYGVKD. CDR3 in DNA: TGTGCCATCAGCCCCGGCACAGATACGCAGTATTTT. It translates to CAISPGTDTQYF.

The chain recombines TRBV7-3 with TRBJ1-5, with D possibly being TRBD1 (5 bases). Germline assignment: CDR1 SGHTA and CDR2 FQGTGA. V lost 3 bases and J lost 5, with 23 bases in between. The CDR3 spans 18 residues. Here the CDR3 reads CASSFTRYWGDRYQPQHF. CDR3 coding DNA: TGTGCCAGCAGCTTTACCAGGTACTGGGGGGACCGGTATCAGCCCCAGCATTTT.

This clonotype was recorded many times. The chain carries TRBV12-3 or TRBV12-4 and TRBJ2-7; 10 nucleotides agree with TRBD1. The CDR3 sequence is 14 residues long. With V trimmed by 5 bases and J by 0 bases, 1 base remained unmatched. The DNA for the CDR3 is TGTGCCAGCAGTCGGACAGGGGGCTCCTACGAGCAGTACTTC. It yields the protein CASSRTGGSYEQYF.

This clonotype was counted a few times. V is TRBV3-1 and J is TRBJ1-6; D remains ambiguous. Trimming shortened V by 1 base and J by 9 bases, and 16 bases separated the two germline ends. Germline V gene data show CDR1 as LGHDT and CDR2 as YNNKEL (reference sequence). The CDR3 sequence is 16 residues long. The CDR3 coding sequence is TGTGCCAGCAGCCAAGGGGATCGCGCTTGGACTTCACCCCTCCACTTT. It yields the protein CASSQGDRAWTSPLHF. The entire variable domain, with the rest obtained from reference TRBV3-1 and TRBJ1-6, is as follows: DTAVSQTPKYLVTQMGNDKSIKCEQNLGHDTMYWYKQDSKKFLKIMFSYNNKELIINETVPNRFSPKSPDKAHLNLHINSLELGDSAVYFCASSQGDRAWTSPLHFGNGTRLTVT.

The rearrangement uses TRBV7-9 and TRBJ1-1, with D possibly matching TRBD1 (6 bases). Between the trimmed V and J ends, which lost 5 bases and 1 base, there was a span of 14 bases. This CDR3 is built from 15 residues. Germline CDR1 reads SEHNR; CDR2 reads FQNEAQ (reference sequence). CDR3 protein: CASSTRTASNTEAFF. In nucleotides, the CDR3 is TGTGCCAGCAGCACCCGGACAGCCTCGAACACTGAAGCTTTCTTT.